This T cell receptor (beta chain) was observed in a study of T cell responses to AZD1222 COVID-19 vaccine. Notes on the study in general: Reportedly, nearly half of unique spike TCRs recognized epitopes outside B.1.351/B.1.1.7 mutations.

Of note for this clone: Its cognate antigen is unknown.

Sequencing was performed with immunoSEQ multiplex PCR; in TCRdb, only in-frame clones are kept and a portion is missing. The sample has roughly 91,000 clones, 70% to 90% seen once; the top ten hold around 3.2%. Germline-derived CDR1 and CDR2 are LNHNV and YYDKDF (reference sequence). CDR3 length: 15 amino acids. With 4 bases removed from V and 5 bases from J, the gap between germline ends came to 14 bases. This chain uses TRBV15 with TRBJ2-2; perhaps TRBD1 as D (6 bases). The receptor comes from an adult in good health. The material was peripheral blood, obtained on day 0 of AZD1222 vaccination. CDR3 coding DNA: TGTGCCACCAGCACCCGGGACACTGGAACCGGGGAGCTGTTTTTT. Translated, it gives CATSTRDTGTGELFF.